This entry lists 8 T cell receptor beta chains sequenced from one sample in a study of blood T cell repertoires in COVID-19. Assay: immunoSEQ multiplex PCR; the TCRdb copy retains only in-frame clones and omits some. The table includes over 200,000 clones, roughly nine tenths detected once. The sample consisted of PBMCs or T cells enriched from blood (not recorded which). The receptors derive from a woman in her 50s in a cohort exposed to, infected with or recovered from COVID-19 (not recorded which).

CDR3 sequence reads: CASIEGFQPQHF. In DNA, the CDR3 is TGTGCCAGCATAGAGGGCTTCCAGCCCCAGCATTTT. V usage is TRBV21-1 and J usage is TRBJ1-5. TRBV21-1 is shown as a pseudogene. The CDR3 extends over 12 amino acids.

The count of this clone is one. The genes are TRBV10-3 and TRBJ1-1; weak D call: TRBD1 (6 bases). The germline V gene encodes CDR1 ENHRY and CDR2 SYGVKD. The length of the CDR3 is 17 residues. Between the trimmed V and J ends, which lost 2 bases and 1 base, there was a span of 17 bases. The CDR3 loop is CAISEPTRGKGNTEAFF. In nucleotides, the CDR3 is TGTGCCATCAGTGAGCCCACTAGGGGGAAGGGGAACACTGAAGCTTTCTTT.

The rearrangement uses TRBV11-2 and TRBJ1-1; D unclear. This CDR3 contains 14 residues. V was clipped by 3 bases and J by 1 base, with 9 bases between them. Per germline, CDR1 SGHAT and CDR2 FQNNGV. CDR3 bases: TGTGCCAGCAGCTTGCAGAATCAGAACACTGAAGCTTTCTTT. As protein: CASSLQNQNTEAFF.

The V call is TRBV6-1, the J call TRBJ1-5; no clear D gene. Deletions cut 1 base from V and 5 bases from J, with 6 bases between. In germline, CDR1 is MNHNS, CDR2 SASEGT. This CDR3 has 13 amino acids. The CDR3 DNA sequence: TGTGCCAGCAGTGAAGACAGATATCAGCCCCAGCATTTT. It encodes CASSEDRYQPQHF.

The chain is built from TRBV2 and TRBJ1-1; tentatively, D is TRBD1 (6 bases). The CDR3 extends over 14 amino acids. Per germline, CDR1 SNHLY and CDR2 FYNNEI. Trimming left V 6 bases short and J 5 bases short, with 16 bases between. In nucleotides, the CDR3 is TGTGCCAGCAGACCAGGGCAGGGGAGTACTGAAGCTTTCTTT. Translation gives CASRPGQGSTEAFF.

This clone was observed a handful of times. The CDR3 protein is CASQGDRASNQPQHF. CDR3 DNA: TGCGCCAGCCAGGGGGACAGGGCTAGCAATCAGCCCCAGCATTTT. The chain employs TRBV4-3 and TRBJ1-5; 9 positions agree with TRBD1. The CDR3 is 15 amino acids. Germline CDR1 LGHNA, CDR2 YSLEER. The V and J ends lost 8 bases and 0 bases, in that order; junction bases with no gene match: 5.

This clone was found once. The chain joins TRBV4-1 to TRBJ2-7; D is perhaps TRBD2 (6 bases). Germline V gene lookup returns CDR1 MGHRA and CDR2 YSYEKL. Trimming cost V 1 base and J 5 bases, with 9 bases left between them. The CDR3 loop spans 13 amino acids. CDR3 bases: TGCGCCAGCAGCCAAGCACCGGGGGACGAGCAGTACTTC. It translates to CASSQAPGDEQYF.

The chain carries TRBV11-1 and TRBJ1-2; possible D gene TRBD1, 6 bases. V was clipped by 5 bases and J by 7 bases, with 11 bases between them. This CDR3 comprises 12 residues. CDR1 is SGHAT and CDR2 is FQDESV in the germline V gene (reference sequence). The CDR3: CASSGQGSGYTF. The CDR3 coding sequence is TGTGCCAGCAGCGGGCAGGGGAGTGGCTACACCTTC.